The clone carrying this TCR beta chain was seen repeatedly, ten times or more. The data derive from a study of early T cells in non-severe SARS-CoV-2 infection. One entry per CDR3 protein, called by TCRdb with MiXCR from the 5' RACE reads. The table shows roughly 70,000 distinct CDR3 sequences, with roughly 18% occurring only once. From germline, CDR1 is MGHDK and CDR2 SYGVNS. V was pared by 4 bases and J by 6 bases, with 6 bases of the junction left unmatched. The CDR3 sequence is 14 residues long. The V gene is TRBV25-1, the J gene TRBJ2-1; 7 nucleotides line up with TRBD1. Sequences were derived from whole blood, sampled at baseline. The TCR sequence derives from an adult who was a healthcare worker with PCR-confirmed SARS-CoV-2 infection or an uninfected control (not recorded which). The DNA of the CDR3 is TGTGCCAGCAGTGCCCCCCACAGGGGCAATGAGCAGTTCTTC. It codes for CASSAPHRGNEQFF.